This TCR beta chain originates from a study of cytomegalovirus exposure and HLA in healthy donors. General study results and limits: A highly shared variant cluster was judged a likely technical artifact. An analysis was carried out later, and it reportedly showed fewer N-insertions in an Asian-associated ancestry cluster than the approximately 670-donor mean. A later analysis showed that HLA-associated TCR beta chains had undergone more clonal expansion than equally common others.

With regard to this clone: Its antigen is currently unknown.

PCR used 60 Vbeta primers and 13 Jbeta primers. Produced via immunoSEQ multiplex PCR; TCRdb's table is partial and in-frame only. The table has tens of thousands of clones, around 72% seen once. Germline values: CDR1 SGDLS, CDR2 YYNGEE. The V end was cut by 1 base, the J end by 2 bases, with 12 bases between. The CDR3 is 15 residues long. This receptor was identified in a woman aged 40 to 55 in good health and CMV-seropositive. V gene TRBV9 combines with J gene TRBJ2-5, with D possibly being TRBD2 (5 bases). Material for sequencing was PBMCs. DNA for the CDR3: TGTGCCAGCAGCGTATGGGCGGGCACTCAAGAGACCCAGTACTTC. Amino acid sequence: CASSVWAGTQETQYF.